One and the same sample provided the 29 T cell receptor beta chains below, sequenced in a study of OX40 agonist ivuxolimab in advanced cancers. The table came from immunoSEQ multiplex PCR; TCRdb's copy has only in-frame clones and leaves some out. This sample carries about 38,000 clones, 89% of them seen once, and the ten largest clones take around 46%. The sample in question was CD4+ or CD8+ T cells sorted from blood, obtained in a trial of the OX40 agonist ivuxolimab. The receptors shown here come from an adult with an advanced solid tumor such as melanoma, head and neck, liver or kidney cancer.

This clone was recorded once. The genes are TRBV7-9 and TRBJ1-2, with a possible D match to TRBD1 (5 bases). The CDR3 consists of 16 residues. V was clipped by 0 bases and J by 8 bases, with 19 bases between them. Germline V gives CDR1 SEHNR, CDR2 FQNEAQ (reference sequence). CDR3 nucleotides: TGTGCCAGCAGCTTAGCGGTTCAGGGAGGGGACGGCGGCTACACCTTC. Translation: CASSLAVQGGDGGYTF.

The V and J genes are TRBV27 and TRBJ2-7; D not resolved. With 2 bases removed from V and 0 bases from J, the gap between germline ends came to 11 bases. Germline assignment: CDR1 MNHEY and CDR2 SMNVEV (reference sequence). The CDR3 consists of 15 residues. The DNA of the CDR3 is TGTGCCAGCAGTTTAGGTGCCAGGAGCTCCTACGAGCAGTACTTC. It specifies CASSLGARSSYEQYF.

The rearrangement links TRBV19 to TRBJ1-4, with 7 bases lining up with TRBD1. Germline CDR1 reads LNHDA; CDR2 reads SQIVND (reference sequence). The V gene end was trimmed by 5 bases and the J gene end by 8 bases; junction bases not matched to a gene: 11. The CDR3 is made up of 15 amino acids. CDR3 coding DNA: TGTGCCAGTAGTTTTTCACGACAGGGAGTGGAAAAACTGTTTTTT. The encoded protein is CASSFSRQGVEKLFF.

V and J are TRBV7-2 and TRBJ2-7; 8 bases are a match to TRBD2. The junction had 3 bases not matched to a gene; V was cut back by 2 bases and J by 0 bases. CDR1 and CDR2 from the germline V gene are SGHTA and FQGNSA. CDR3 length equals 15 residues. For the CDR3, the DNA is TGTGCCAGCAGCTTAATTAGCGGGGTCTCCTACGAGCAGTACTTC. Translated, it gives CASSLISGVSYEQYF. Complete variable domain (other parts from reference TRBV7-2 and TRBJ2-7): GAGVSQSPSNKVTEKGKDVELRCDPISGHTALYWYRQSLGQGLEFLIYFQGNSAPDKSGLPSDRFSAERTGGSVSTLTIQRTQQEDSAVYLCASSLISGVSYEQYFGPGTRLTVT.

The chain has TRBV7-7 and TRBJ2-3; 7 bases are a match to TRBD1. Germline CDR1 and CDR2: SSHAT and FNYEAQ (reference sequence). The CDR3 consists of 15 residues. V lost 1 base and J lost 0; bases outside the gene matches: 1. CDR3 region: CASSLGDRSTDTQYF. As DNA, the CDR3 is TGTGCCAGCAGCTTAGGGGACAGAAGCACAGATACGCAGTATTTT.

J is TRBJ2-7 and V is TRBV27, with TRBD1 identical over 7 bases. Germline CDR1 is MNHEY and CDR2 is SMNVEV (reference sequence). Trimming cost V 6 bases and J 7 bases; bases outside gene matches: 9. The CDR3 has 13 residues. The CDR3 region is CASSPTGLEEQYF. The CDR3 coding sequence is TGTGCCAGCAGCCCGACAGGGCTGGAGGAGCAGTACTTC.

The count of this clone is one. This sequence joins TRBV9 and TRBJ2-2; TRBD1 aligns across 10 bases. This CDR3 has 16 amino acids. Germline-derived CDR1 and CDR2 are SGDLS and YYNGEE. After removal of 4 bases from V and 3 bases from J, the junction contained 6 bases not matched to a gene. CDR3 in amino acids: CASSLSGQGHTGELFF. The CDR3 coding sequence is TGTGCCAGCAGCCTCTCGGGACAGGGGCACACCGGGGAGCTGTTTTTT.

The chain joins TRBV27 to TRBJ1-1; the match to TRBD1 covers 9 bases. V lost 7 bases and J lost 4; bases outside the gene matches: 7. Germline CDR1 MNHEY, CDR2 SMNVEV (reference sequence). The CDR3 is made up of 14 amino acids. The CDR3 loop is CASKGGQGTTEAFF. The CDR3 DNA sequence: TGTGCCAGCAAGGGAGGACAGGGGACCACTGAAGCTTTCTTT.

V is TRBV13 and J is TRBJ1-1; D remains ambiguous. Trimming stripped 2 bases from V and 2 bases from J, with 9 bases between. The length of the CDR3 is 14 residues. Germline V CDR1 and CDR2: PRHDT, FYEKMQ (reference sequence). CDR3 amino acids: CASSLRAGNTEAFF. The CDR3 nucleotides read TGTGCCAGCAGCTTACGGGCGGGCAACACTGAAGCTTTCTTT.

CDR3 DNA: TGTGCCAGCAGCGGGACAGGGGAACCCCTCCACTTT. This encodes CASSGTGEPLHF. This chain links TRBV9 with TRBJ1-6, with TRBD1 matching over 9 bases. The junction had 1 base not matched to a gene; V was cut back by 3 bases and J by 12 bases. This CDR3 is built from 12 residues. The germline V gene has CDR1 SGDLS and CDR2 YYNGEE.

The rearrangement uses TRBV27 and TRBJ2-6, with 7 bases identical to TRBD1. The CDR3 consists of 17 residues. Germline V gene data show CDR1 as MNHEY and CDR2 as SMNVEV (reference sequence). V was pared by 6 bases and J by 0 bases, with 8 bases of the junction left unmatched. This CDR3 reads CASSPGTVLSGANVLTF. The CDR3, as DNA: TGTGCCAGCAGCCCCGGGACAGTCCTCTCTGGGGCCAACGTCCTGACTTTC.

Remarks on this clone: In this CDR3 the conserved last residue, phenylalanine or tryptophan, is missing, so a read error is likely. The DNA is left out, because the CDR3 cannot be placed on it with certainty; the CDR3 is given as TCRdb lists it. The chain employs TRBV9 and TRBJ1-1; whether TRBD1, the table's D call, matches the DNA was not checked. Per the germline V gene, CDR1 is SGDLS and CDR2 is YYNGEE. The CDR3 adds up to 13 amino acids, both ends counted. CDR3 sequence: CASNKPGTPVTFS.

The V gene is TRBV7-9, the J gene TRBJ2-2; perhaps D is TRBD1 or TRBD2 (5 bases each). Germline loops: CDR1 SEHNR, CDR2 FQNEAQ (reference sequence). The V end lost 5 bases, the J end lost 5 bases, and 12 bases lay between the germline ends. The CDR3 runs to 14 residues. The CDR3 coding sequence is TGTGCCAGCAGCCAGGAAGAGGGGACCGGGGAGCTGTTTTTT. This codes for CASSQEEGTGELFF.

CDR3 loop: CASSHSQGANQPQHF. The CDR3 region has the DNA TGCGCCAGCAGCCACTCTCAGGGGGCTAATCAGCCCCAGCATTTT. This chain links TRBV4-1 with TRBJ1-5, with 8 bases identical to TRBD1. With V trimmed by 3 bases and J by 4 bases, 5 bases remained unmatched. The CDR3 totals 15 residues. Germline CDR1 is MGHRA and CDR2 is YSYEKL.

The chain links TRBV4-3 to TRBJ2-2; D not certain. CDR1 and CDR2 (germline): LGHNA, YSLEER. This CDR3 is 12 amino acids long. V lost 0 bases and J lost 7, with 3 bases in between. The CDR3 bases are TGCGCCAGCAGCCAAGAAGGCGGGGAGCTGTTTTTT. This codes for CASSQEGGELFF.

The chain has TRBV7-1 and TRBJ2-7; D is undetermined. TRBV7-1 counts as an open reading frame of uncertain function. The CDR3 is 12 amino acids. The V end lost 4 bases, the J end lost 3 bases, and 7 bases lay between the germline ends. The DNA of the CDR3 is TGTGCCAGCAGCTTATCCGTCTACGAGCAGTACTTC. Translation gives CASSLSVYEQYF.

The CDR3 sequence is CASSERGQVGETQYF. In DNA form, the CDR3 reads TGTGCCAGCAGCGAGCGGGGGCAGGTGGGTGAGACCCAGTACTTC. The chain has TRBV9 and TRBJ2-5; TRBD2 matches 8 bases. Germline CDR1 SGDLS, CDR2 YYNGEE. The CDR3 is 15 residues long. Trimming removed 3 bases from V and 5 bases from J; junction bases left unmatched: 9.

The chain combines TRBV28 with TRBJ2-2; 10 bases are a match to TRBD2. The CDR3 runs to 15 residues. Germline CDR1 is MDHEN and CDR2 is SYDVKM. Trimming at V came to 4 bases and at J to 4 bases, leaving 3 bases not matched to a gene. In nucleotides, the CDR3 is TGTGCCAGCAGTTCTAGCGGGGGTTCCACCGGGGAGCTGTTTTTT. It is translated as CASSSSGGSTGELFF.

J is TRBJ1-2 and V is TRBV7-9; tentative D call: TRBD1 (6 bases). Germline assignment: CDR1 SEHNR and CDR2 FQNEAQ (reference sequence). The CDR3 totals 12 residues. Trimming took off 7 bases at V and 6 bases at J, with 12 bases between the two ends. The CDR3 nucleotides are TGTGCCAGCAACGTGGGGGCAGATGGCTACACCTTC. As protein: CASNVGADGYTF. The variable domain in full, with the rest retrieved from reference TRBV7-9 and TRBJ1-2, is DTGVSQNPRHKITKRGQNVTFRCDPISEHNRLYWYRQTLGQGPEFLTYFQNEAQLEKSRLLSDRFSAERPKGSFSTLEIQRTEQGDSAMYLCASNVGADGYTFGSGTRLTVV.

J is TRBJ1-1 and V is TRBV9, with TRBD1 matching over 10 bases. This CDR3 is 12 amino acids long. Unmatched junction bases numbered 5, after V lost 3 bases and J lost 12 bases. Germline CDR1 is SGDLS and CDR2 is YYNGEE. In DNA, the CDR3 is TGTGCCAGCAGCGGGGGGACAGGGGCCCCTTTCTTT. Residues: CASSGGTGAPFF.

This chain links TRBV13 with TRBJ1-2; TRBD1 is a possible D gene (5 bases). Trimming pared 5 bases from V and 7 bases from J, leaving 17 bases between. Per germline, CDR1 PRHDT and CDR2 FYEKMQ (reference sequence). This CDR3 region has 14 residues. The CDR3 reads CASSTGRRDSGYTF. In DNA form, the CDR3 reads TGTGCCAGCAGCACGGGACGGCGGGATAGTGGCTACACCTTC.

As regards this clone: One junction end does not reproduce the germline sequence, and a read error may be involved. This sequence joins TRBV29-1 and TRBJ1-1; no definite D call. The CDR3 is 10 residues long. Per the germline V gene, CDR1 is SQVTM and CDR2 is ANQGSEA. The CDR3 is CSAEEGEAFF. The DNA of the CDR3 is TGCAGCGCTGAAGAGGGTGAAGCTTTCTTT. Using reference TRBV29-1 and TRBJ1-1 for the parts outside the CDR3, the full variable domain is SAVISQKPSRDICQRGTSLTIQCQVDSQVTMMFWYRQQPGQSLTLIATANQGSEATYESGFVIDKFPISRPNLTFSTLTVSNMSPEDSSIYLCSAEEGEAFFGQGTRLTVV.

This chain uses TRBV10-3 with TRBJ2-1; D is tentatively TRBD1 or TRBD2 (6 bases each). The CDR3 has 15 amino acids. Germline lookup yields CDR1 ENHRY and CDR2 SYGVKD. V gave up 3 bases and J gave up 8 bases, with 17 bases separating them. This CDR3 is CAISEPGEVDHEQFF. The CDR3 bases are TGTGCCATCAGTGAACCAGGGGAGGTAGACCATGAGCAGTTCTTC.

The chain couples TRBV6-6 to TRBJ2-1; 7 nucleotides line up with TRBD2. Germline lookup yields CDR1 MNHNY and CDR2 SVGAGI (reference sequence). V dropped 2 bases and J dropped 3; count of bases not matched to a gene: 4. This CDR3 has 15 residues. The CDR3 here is CASSYVRGDYNEQFF. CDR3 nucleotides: TGTGCCAGCAGTTACGTCCGGGGGGACTACAATGAGCAGTTCTTC.

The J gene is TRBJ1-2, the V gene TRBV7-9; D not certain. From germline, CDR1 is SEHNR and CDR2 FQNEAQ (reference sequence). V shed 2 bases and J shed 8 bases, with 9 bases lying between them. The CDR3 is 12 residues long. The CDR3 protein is CASSLWREGYTF. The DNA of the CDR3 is TGTGCCAGCAGCTTATGGCGGGAAGGCTACACCTTC.

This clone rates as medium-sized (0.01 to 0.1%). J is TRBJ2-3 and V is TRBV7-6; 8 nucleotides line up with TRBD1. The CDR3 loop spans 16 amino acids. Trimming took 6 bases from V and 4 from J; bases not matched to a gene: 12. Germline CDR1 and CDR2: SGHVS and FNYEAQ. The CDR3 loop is CASRGRGQGEADTQYF. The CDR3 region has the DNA TGTGCCAGCAGGGGCAGGGGGCAGGGCGAAGCAGATACGCAGTATTTT.

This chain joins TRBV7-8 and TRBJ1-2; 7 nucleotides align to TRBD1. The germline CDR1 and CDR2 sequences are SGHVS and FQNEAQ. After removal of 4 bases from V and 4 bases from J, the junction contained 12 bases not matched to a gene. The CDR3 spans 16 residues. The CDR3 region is CASSYGGTALSYGYTF. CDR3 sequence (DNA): TGTGCCAGCAGCTATGGCGGGACAGCGCTTTCCTATGGCTACACCTTC.

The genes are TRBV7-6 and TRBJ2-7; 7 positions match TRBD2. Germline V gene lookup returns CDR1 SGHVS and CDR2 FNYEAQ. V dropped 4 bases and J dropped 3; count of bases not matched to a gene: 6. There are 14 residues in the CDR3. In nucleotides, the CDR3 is TGTGCCAGCAGCTCCGGGGAGCGGGGCTACGAGCAGTACTTC. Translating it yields CASSSGERGYEQYF.

The CDR3 nucleotides read TGTGCCAGTAAGACAGGGGGCCATTTATTGAACACTGAAGCTTTCTTT. This codes for CASKTGGHLLNTEAFF. V is TRBV2 and J is TRBJ1-1, with TRBD1 matching over 10 bases. Germline CDR1 SNHLY, CDR2 FYNNEI. With V trimmed by 9 bases and J by 0 bases, 10 bases remained unmatched. This CDR3 spans 16 amino acids.